These 12 T cell receptor beta chains were all obtained from the same sample, sequenced in a study of human T cells and chemical hapten exposure. Time point of the sample: patch test 3, about 24 weeks after DPC sensitization. The sample's treatment: therapeutic diphenylcyclopropenone sensitization with weekly scalp DPC. TCRdb passed the RACE reads through MiXCR, listing each CDR3 protein once. The sample contains some 170,000 distinct CDR3 sequences, about 30% of which appear only once. The material sequenced was whole blood, taken in connection with sensitization to the hapten diphenylcyclopropenone (DPC). The receptors derive from a woman between 18 and 29 years old with alopecia areata. Some clones in this sample may be carry-over from other donors' samples.

V and J are TRBV9 and TRBJ2-5, with 7 bases lining up with TRBD2. The CDR3 extends over 13 amino acids. Germline lookup yields CDR1 SGDLS and CDR2 YYNGEE. The ends lost 3 bases at V and 5 bases at J; junction bases unmatched: 4. In DNA form, the CDR3 reads TGTGCCAGCAGCGAGACTAGCAAGGAGACCCAGTACTTC. Translating gives CASSETSKETQYF.

This clonotype was detected many times. CDR3 amino acids: CASSPEALGSEQFF. The CDR3 DNA is TGTGCCAGCAGCCCGGAGGCCCTAGGGAGTGAGCAGTTCTTC. The chain carries TRBV14 and TRBJ2-1; maybe TRBD2 (5 bases). CDR1 and CDR2 from the germline V gene are SGHDN and FVKESK. The CDR3 runs 14 residues. The V end lost 4 bases, the J end lost 9 bases, and 16 bases lay between the germline ends. Looking up the rest from reference TRBV14 and TRBJ2-1 gives the full variable domain: EAGVTQFPSHSVIEKGQTVTLRCDPISGHDNLYWYRRVMGKEIKFLLHFVKESKQDESGMPNNRFLAERTGGTYSTLKVQPAELEDSGVYFCASSPEALGSEQFFGPGTRLTVL.

The chain has TRBV20-1 and TRBJ2-1; 7 bases align to TRBD2. This CDR3 is 14 amino acids long. Looked up from germline, CDR1 is DFQATT and CDR2 is SNEGSKA (reference sequence). The J segment lost 7 bases and the V segment lost 6 bases, leaving 12 bases of the junction unmatched. As DNA, the CDR3 is TGCAGTGCGGCCCCTGGCGGGAGCATAAATGAGCAGTTCTTC. Amino acid sequence: CSAAPGGSINEQFF.

The chain couples TRBV6-2 or TRBV6-3 to TRBJ1-1; no clear D gene. Trimming shortened V by 0 bases and J by 4 bases, and 18 bases separated the two germline ends. Germline CDR1 is MNHEY and CDR2 is SVGEGT. The CDR3 runs to 17 residues. CDR3: CASSYSIITWGGTEAFF. For the CDR3, the DNA is TGTGCCAGCAGTTACTCGATAATTACCTGGGGAGGCACTGAAGCTTTCTTT.

V usage is TRBV29-1 and J usage is TRBJ2-1; D gene ambiguous. Between the trimmed V and J ends, which lost 7 bases and 9 bases, there was a span of 19 bases. Germline CDR1 and CDR2: SQVTM and ANQGSEA. The CDR3 totals 13 residues. The CDR3 loop is CSALELRWGEQFF. The CDR3 region has the DNA TGCAGCGCACTGGAGCTGCGGTGGGGTGAGCAGTTCTTC.

The J gene is TRBJ2-7, the V gene TRBV20-1; the D gene is possibly TRBD1 (6 bases). The V gene's germline CDR1 is DFQATT and CDR2 SNEGSKA (reference sequence). This CDR3 contains 14 residues. V lost 3 bases and J lost 4, with 16 bases in between. For the CDR3, the DNA is TGCAGTGCTAGGGGACGGGTGGGGGCATACGAGCAGTACTTC. Amino acid sequence: CSARGRVGAYEQYF.

This rearrangement joins TRBV10-3 to TRBJ2-7, with 10 bases fitting TRBD1. The germline V gene encodes CDR1 ENHRY and CDR2 SYGVKD. The CDR3 has 17 amino acids. The junction had 8 bases not matched to a gene; V was cut back by 3 bases and J by 0 bases. The CDR3: CAISEVTGGSSSYEQYF. The CDR3 region has the DNA TGTGCCATCAGTGAAGTGACAGGGGGCTCCTCCTCCTACGAGCAGTACTTC.

The CDR3 sequence is CASSLVLVPRTYNEQFF. The CDR3 coding sequence is TGCGCCAGCAGCTTGGTATTGGTCCCCCGAACCTACAATGAGCAGTTCTTC. The rearrangement uses TRBV5-1 and TRBJ2-1, with D unclear. V lost 0 bases, J lost 2 bases, and 15 bases lay in between. The CDR3 runs to 17 residues. Germline values: CDR1 SGHRS, CDR2 YFSETQ.

The CDR3 nucleotides read TGTGCCAGCAGCACCAAAGAGGGGGTGTTTGACACTGAAGCTTTCTTT. This gives the protein CASSTKEGVFDTEAFF. V is TRBV9 and J is TRBJ1-1, with D tentatively TRBD1 (6 bases). CDR3 size: 16 residues. Looked up from germline, CDR1 is SGDLS and CDR2 is YYNGEE. V was clipped by 4 bases and J by 3 bases, with 19 bases between them.

In its sample, this clonotype was seen a few times. The genes are TRBV6-4 and TRBJ2-1; 11 positions agree with TRBD2. The CDR3 is made up of 13 amino acids. From germline, CDR1 is MRHNA and CDR2 SNTAGT. J was trimmed by 7 bases and V by 8 bases; bases with no gene match: 4. The CDR3 DNA follows: TGTGCCAGCCGACGGACTAGCGGGAATGAGCAGTTCTTC. It codes for CASRRTSGNEQFF.

V usage is TRBV4-1 and J usage is TRBJ2-3, with 10 bases identical to TRBD2. J was trimmed by 2 bases and V by 4 bases; bases with no gene match: 9. Germline assignment: CDR1 MGHRA and CDR2 YSYEKL. The CDR3 length is 17 residues. The CDR3 reads CASSRGGTSVSTDTQYF. CDR3 bases: TGCGCCAGCAGCCGAGGAGGGACTAGCGTGTCCACAGATACGCAGTATTTT.

This clonotype turned up a few times. The chain couples TRBV7-2 to TRBJ2-5; D is perhaps TRBD1 (5 bases). The germline V gene encodes CDR1 SGHTA and CDR2 FQGNSA. Between the trimmed V and J ends, which lost 0 bases and 1 base, there was a span of 6 bases. The CDR3 is made up of 14 amino acids. The CDR3: CASSLAGRQETQYF. The CDR3 DNA reads as TGTGCCAGCAGCTTAGCGGGGCGCCAAGAGACCCAGTACTTC.